This T cell receptor beta chain was obtained from a study of shared clonotypes between healthy human individuals. The authors distributed each subset's genomic DNA evenly over several immunoSEQ plates. Clones were sequenced by immunoSEQ multiplex PCR, and TCRdb holds only the in-frame ones, with some missing. The data show tens of thousands of clones, with about 63% seen just once and around 52% held by the top ten. Per germline, CDR1 SGHNT and CDR2 YENEEA. This CDR3 contains 15 residues. J gave up 6 bases and V 5 bases, and 9 bases lay outside the gene matches. The chain recombines TRBV11-3 with TRBJ2-2, with 7 nucleotides matching TRBD1. The TCR sequence derives from a man aged 25-45 years in good health. Sequences were obtained from memory CD8+ T cells sorted from blood. As for subset: CD45RO+ cells pooled with CCR7-negative TemRA cells. This chain's CDR3 is CASSPLGTASGELFF. DNA of the CDR3: TGTGCCAGCAGCCCCCTCGGGACAGCGTCCGGGGAGCTGTTTTTT.